These 21 T cell receptor beta chains originate from one sample sequenced in a study of PD-1 blockade in mismatch repair-deficient tumors (dated by TCRdb to between 2016 and 2019). To prepare the library, the immunoSEQ multiplex PCR assay was applied. In its TCRdb copy, this immuneACCESS table keeps in-frame sequences only and misses some clones. Where compared with another copy, unresolved V genes explain less than half of these, and the others have no known cause. Here the sample has approximately 38,000 clones; around 84% occur a single time. The ten largest clones add up to nearly 4% of the sample. The sequencing used peripheral blood, collected 76 weeks after starting pembrolizumab. The receptors stem from an adult with mismatch repair-deficient cancer.

The rearrangement uses TRBV11-3 and TRBJ1-1; TRBD1 matches at 11 bases. The CDR3 totals 16 residues. V was clipped by 0 bases and J by 3 bases; unmatched bases: 3. Germline lookup yields CDR1 SGHNT and CDR2 YENEEA. This chain's CDR3 is CASSLDLGQGDTEAFF. Here the CDR3 DNA reads TGTGCCAGCAGCTTAGATTTGGGACAGGGGGACACTGAAGCTTTCTTT.

In this sample, this clone turned up a few times. The chain joins TRBV6-5 to TRBJ1-1, with D hard to call. Germline CDR1 is MNHEY and CDR2 is SVGAGI. The CDR3 loop spans 15 amino acids. V was cut by 0 bases and J by 2 bases, with 10 bases left in between. The CDR3 reads CASSYSKTKNTEAFF. As DNA, the CDR3 is TGTGCCAGCAGTTACTCGAAGACAAAAAACACTGAAGCTTTCTTT.

The sample holds a few counts of this clone. CDR3: CASSAGTAYGYTF. The CDR3 DNA is TGTGCCAGCAGCGCGGGGACAGCCTATGGCTACACCTTC. The rearrangement links TRBV9 to TRBJ1-2, with 7 nucleotides matching TRBD1. The CDR3 runs 13 residues. Trimming removed 3 bases from V and 4 bases from J; junction bases left unmatched: 3. The V gene's germline CDR1 is SGDLS and CDR2 YYNGEE. Full variable domain (outside the CDR3, taken from reference TRBV9 and TRBJ1-2): DSGVTQTPKHLITATGQRVTLRCSPRSGDLSVYWYQQSLDQGLQFLIQYYNGEERAKGNILERFSAQQFPDLHSELNLSSLELGDSALYFCASSAGTAYGYTFGSGTRLTVV.

The sample holds one count of this clone. V is TRBV6-6 and J is TRBJ2-5; D possibly corresponds to TRBD2 (6 bases). In germline, CDR1 is MNHNY, CDR2 SVGAGI (reference sequence). V was cut by 4 bases and J by 4 bases, with 10 bases left in between. The CDR3 runs 13 residues. The chain's CDR3 is CASSWGVAETQYF. In nucleotides, the CDR3 is TGTGCCAGCAGTTGGGGGGTGGCAGAGACCCAGTACTTC.

V and J are TRBV4-1 and TRBJ2-6, with 8 nucleotides matching TRBD1. Unmatched junction bases numbered 11, after V lost 2 bases and J lost 2 bases. The CDR3 has 19 residues. Germline loops: CDR1 MGHRA, CDR2 YSYEKL. This CDR3 is CASSQRSGTGMTGANVLTF. The DNA for the CDR3 is TGCGCCAGCAGCCAAAGGTCCGGGACAGGAATGACTGGGGCCAACGTCCTGACTTTC.

The chain combines TRBV5-1 with TRBJ2-1, with D possibly being TRBD1 or TRBD2 (5 bases each). Deletions cut 6 bases from V and 9 bases from J, with 16 bases between. This CDR3 is 13 amino acids long. Germline CDR1 and CDR2: SGHRS and YFSETQ. CDR3 residues: CASTQRDQGEQFF. CDR3 DNA sequence: TGCGCCAGCACACAACGGGATCAGGGTGAGCAGTTCTTC.

The chain combines TRBV4-1 with TRBJ2-7; 11 bases agree with TRBD2. The CDR3 is 15 residues long. Per germline, CDR1 MGHRA and CDR2 YSYEKL. Trimming took 4 bases from V and 2 from J; bases not matched to a gene: 4. CDR3 DNA sequence: TGCGCCAGCAGCCGAATACTAGCGGGAGCCTACGAGCAGTACTTC. Its protein product is CASSRILAGAYEQYF.

This chain connects TRBV2 to TRBJ1-5; unclear D gene. The V and J ends lost 3 bases and 5 bases respectively, with 11 bases between them. Germline values: CDR1 SNHLY, CDR2 FYNNEI. The CDR3 length is 14 residues. CDR3: CASSDPGVDQPQHF. The CDR3 bases are TGTGCCAGCAGTGATCCCGGGGTTGATCAGCCCCAGCATTTT.

This rearrangement joins TRBV5-5 to TRBJ1-3; 8 nucleotides agree with TRBD1. Germline V gene data show CDR1 as SGHKS and CDR2 as YYEKEE (reference sequence). This CDR3 contains 15 residues. The trim removed 0 bases at V and 3 bases at J, leaving 2 bases unmatched. CDR3 DNA: TGTGCCAGCAGCTTGGAACAGGGGGGTGGAAACACCATATATTTT. Amino acids: CASSLEQGGGNTIYF.

There are a few counts of this clone. Other DNA sequences in the same sample also yield this CDR3. CDR3 sequence reads: CASSGTSGQETQYF. CDR3 bases: TGCGCCAGCAGCGGAACTAGCGGCCAAGAGACCCAGTACTTC. The rearrangement links TRBV5-1 to TRBJ2-5; 8 bases line up with TRBD2. The germline CDR1 and CDR2 sequences are SGHRS and YFSETQ. This CDR3 is 14 amino acids long. Germline trimming cut 4 bases from V and 1 base from J; bases unmatched to any gene: 3.

This rearrangement joins TRBV5-4 to TRBJ2-5; D possibly uses TRBD1 or TRBD2 (5 bases each). Per germline, CDR1 SGHNT and CDR2 YYREEE (reference sequence). This CDR3 region has 16 residues. V was shortened by 1 base and J by 1 base, with 14 bases between the two germline ends. The DNA of the CDR3 is TGTGCCAGCAGCTTGAGTCCCTCAGGGACCCAAGAGACCCAGTACTTC. Its protein product is CASSLSPSGTQETQYF.

This chain uses TRBV9 with TRBJ2-1; TRBD2 matches 15 bases. This CDR3 has 18 amino acids. V shed 0 bases and J 2 bases; nucleotides not matched to a gene: 3. Germline V lookup: CDR1 SGDLS, CDR2 YYNGEE. The CDR3 is CASSVAGLAGGPYNEQFF. CDR3 nucleotide sequence: TGTGCCAGCAGCGTAGCCGGACTAGCGGGAGGGCCCTACAATGAGCAGTTCTTC.

This clone has just a few counts. The chain couples TRBV10-3 to TRBJ2-7; TRBD2 matches 11 bases. This CDR3 has 15 residues. The germline CDR1 and CDR2 sequences are ENHRY and SYGVKD. The V segment lost 4 bases and the J segment 2 bases; nucleotides outside the gene matches: 4. CDR3 protein: CAISGTSGQTYEQYF. The CDR3 DNA reads TGTGCCATCAGTGGGACTAGCGGGCAAACCTACGAGCAGTACTTC.

The chain recombines TRBV7-9 with TRBJ2-1; either TRBD1 or TRBD2 may fit D (5 bases each). Germline V gene sequence: CDR1 SEHNR, CDR2 FQNEAQ (reference sequence). The CDR3 contains 13 residues. V was shortened by 8 bases and J by 7 bases, with 15 bases between the two germline ends. CDR3 in DNA: TGTGCCAGCCCCGGAACGGGGCCTAATGAGCAGTTCTTC. Its protein product is CASPGTGPNEQFF.

This sequence joins TRBV6-4 and TRBJ2-1; D remains ambiguous. The V end was cut by 3 bases, the J end by 4 bases, with 4 bases between. Per germline, CDR1 MRHNA and CDR2 SNTAGT. The CDR3 covers 12 residues. CDR3 sequence (DNA): TGTGCCAGCAGTGATTCTTACAATGAGCAGTTCTTC. Translating gives CASSDSYNEQFF.

On this clone: Within the sample, other DNA sequences also encode this same CDR3. V and J are TRBV9 and TRBJ2-5; 7 bases are a match to TRBD2. The CDR3 totals 14 residues. CDR1 is SGDLS and CDR2 is YYNGEE in the germline V gene. V dropped 0 bases and J dropped 4; count of bases not matched to a gene: 3. The CDR3 spells CASSVGLAGETQYF. The CDR3, as DNA: TGTGCCAGCAGCGTAGGATTAGCGGGAGAGACCCAGTACTTC.

The rearrangement uses TRBV5-1 and TRBJ2-5; unclear D gene. The CDR3 is made up of 16 amino acids. Trimming removed 0 bases from V and 2 bases from J, with 14 bases in between. Germline loops: CDR1 SGHRS, CDR2 YFSETQ. The DNA for the CDR3 is TGCGCCAGCAGCTTGGTGGGTGCAGGTTCGCAAGAGACCCAGTACTTC. It translates to CASSLVGAGSQETQYF.

V and J are TRBV6-5 and TRBJ1-2; D unresolved. The CDR3 length is 11 residues. Trimming removed 4 bases from V and 13 bases from J, with 13 bases in between. Germline CDR1 MNHEY, CDR2 SVGAGI. The chain's CDR3 is CASSSTGRATF. The CDR3, as DNA: TGTGCCAGCAGTTCTACCGGGCGGGCCACCTTC.

V gene TRBV7-2 combines with J gene TRBJ2-5; D not certain. CDR3 length: 13 amino acids. The germline gives CDR1 SGHTA, CDR2 FQGNSA. V was cut by 5 bases and J by 5 bases, with 12 bases left in between. CDR3 coding DNA: TGTGCCAGCAGCCCCTACGTGGGGGAGACCCAGTACTTC. Amino acid sequence: CASSPYVGETQYF.

The chain couples TRBV7-9 to TRBJ2-7; no definite D call. The germline V and J ends were trimmed by 0 bases and 6 bases, with 6 bases remaining between them. Germline loops: CDR1 SEHNR, CDR2 FQNEAQ (reference sequence). The CDR3 covers 12 residues. The CDR3 DNA follows: TGTGCCAGCAGCTTAGCATCGACCGAGCAGTACTTC. It translates to CASSLASTEQYF.

This chain uses TRBV7-9 with TRBJ2-1; D remains ambiguous. V was clipped by 5 bases and J by 4 bases, with 6 bases between them. Germline CDR1 SEHNR, CDR2 FQNEAQ (reference sequence). The CDR3 is 12 amino acids. CDR3 residues: CASSPGYNEQFF. The CDR3 DNA follows: TGTGCCAGCAGCCCAGGTTACAATGAGCAGTTCTTC.